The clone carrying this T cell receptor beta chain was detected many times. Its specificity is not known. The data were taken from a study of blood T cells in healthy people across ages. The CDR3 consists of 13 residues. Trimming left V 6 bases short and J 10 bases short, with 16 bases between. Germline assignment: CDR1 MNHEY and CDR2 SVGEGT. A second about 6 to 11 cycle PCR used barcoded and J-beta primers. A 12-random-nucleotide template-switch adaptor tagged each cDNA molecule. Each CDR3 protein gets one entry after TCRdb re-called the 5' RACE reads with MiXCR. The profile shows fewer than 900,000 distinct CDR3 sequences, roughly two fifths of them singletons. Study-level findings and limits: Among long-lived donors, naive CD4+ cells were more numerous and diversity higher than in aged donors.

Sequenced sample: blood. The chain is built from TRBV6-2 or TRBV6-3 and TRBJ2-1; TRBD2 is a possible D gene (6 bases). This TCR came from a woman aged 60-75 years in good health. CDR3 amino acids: CASRTTRSREQFF. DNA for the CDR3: TGTGCCAGCAGAACGACTAGATCTCGGGAGCAGTTCTTC.